Below, 2 T cell receptor beta chains from the same sample are listed, as sequenced in a study of blood T cell repertoires in COVID-19. Data came from immunoSEQ multiplex PCR; TCRdb stores just in-frame clones and leaves some out. The sample consists of about half a million clones, 89% of them appearing once. The specimen was peripheral blood. The receptors come from a man between 18 and 35 years old with COVID-19, enrolled during active disease.

The V and J genes are TRBV18 and TRBJ2-5; 13 bases match TRBD2. The CDR3 extends over 17 amino acids. Germline V lookup: CDR1 KGHSH, CDR2 LQKENI. J was trimmed by 3 bases and V by 1 base; bases with no gene match: 5. The CDR3 here is CASSPQLAGGKEETQYF. The CDR3 region has the DNA TGTGCCAGCTCACCACAACTAGCGGGAGGGAAAGAAGAGACCCAGTACTTC.

CDR3 protein: CAISEPLDSTDTQYF. The DNA of the CDR3 is TGTGCCATCAGTGAACCACTCGACTCTACCGATACGCAGTATTTT. The V call is TRBV10-3, the J call TRBJ2-3; the D is unclear. Trimming shortened V by 3 bases and J by 6 bases, and 16 bases separated the two germline ends. Germline V gene lookup returns CDR1 ENHRY and CDR2 SYGVKD. This CDR3 region has 15 residues.